A single sample gave rise to the 31 T cell receptor beta chains below, sequenced in a study of control samples from healthy donors and cancer patients. Only in-frame clones appear in the TCRdb table, and some are missing; sequencing was by immunoSEQ multiplex PCR. The sample shows 50,000 to 75,000 clones, 75% to 85% of them seen only once. Sequenced input: blood. Receptors were obtained from a man in his forties in good health.

This clone came up once. The V call is TRBV18, the J call TRBJ1-2; possible D gene TRBD1, 5 bases. V was pared by 3 bases and J by 2 bases, with 13 bases between. This CDR3 spans 15 amino acids. The germline V gene has CDR1 KGHSH and CDR2 LQKENI. The CDR3 DNA reads TGTGCCAGCTCACCCTCCGTTAACAGGAACTATGGCTACACCTTC. It is translated as CASSPSVNRNYGYTF.

The chain joins TRBV12-3 or TRBV12-4 to TRBJ1-1; 11 nucleotides agree with TRBD1. V shed 5 bases and J 12 bases; nucleotides not matched to a gene: 8. This CDR3 has 13 amino acids. The CDR3 spells CASSPWTGGNTFF. CDR3 bases: TGTGCCAGCAGTCCGTGGACAGGGGGCAATACTTTCTTT.

This clone was counted between two and nine times. In DNA, the CDR3 is TGTGCCAGCAGCGCCATGGGTAGGAACACTGAAGCTTTCTTT. It is translated as CASSAMGRNTEAFF. V is TRBV6-5 and J is TRBJ1-1; D remains ambiguous. The CDR3 has 14 amino acids. Per the germline V gene, CDR1 is MNHEY and CDR2 is SVGAGI. Trimming left V 6 bases short and J 1 base short, with 12 bases between.

V and J are TRBV11-3 and TRBJ2-5, with 9 bases fitting TRBD1. The CDR3 runs 16 residues. V shed 8 bases and J 1 base; nucleotides not matched to a gene: 11. The germline V gene encodes CDR1 SGHNT and CDR2 YENEEA. CDR3 sequence reads: CASRDRAGGTQETQYF. CDR3 coding DNA: TGTGCCAGCCGGGACAGGGCCGGTGGAACCCAAGAGACCCAGTACTTC.

The chain uses TRBV6-5 and TRBJ1-4; D uncertain. The V end was cut by 8 bases, the J end by 7 bases, with 11 bases between. Germline values: CDR1 MNHEY, CDR2 SVGAGI. This CDR3 region has 12 residues. DNA for the CDR3: TGTGCCAGCTTACGGGCAGTTGAAAAACTGTTTTTT. This gives the protein CASLRAVEKLFF.

Worth noting for this clone: The junction departs from germline at one end; a sequencing error may be responsible. The V call is TRBV6-1, the J call TRBJ1-1, with D possibly being TRBD1 (5 bases). This CDR3 region has 13 residues. CDR1 MNHNS and CDR2 SASEGT come from the germline V gene. CDR3 sequence reads: CASSEGDYTEAFF. In DNA, the CDR3 is TGTGCCAGCAGCGAAGGGGACTACACTGAAGCTTTCTTT.

This chain links TRBV4-3 with TRBJ2-5, with 7 bases identical to TRBD1. CDR1 and CDR2 (germline): LGHNA, YSLEER. The V and J ends lost 4 bases and 1 base, in that order; junction bases with no gene match: 0. This CDR3 contains 13 residues. In DNA, the CDR3 is TGCGCCAGCAGCCGGGACAGCCAAGAGACCCAGTACTTC. It codes for CASSRDSQETQYF.

Here the CDR3 reads CASSLGPGGSYEQYF. Here the CDR3 DNA reads TGTGCCAGCAGCTTGGGCCCGGGGGGCTCCTACGAGCAGTACTTC. The chain carries TRBV5-4 and TRBJ2-7; 7 positions agree with TRBD2. Germline V gene data show CDR1 as SGHNT and CDR2 as YYREEE (reference sequence). CDR3 length: 15 amino acids. The J segment lost 0 bases and the V segment lost 0 bases, leaving 3 bases of the junction unmatched.

The CDR3, as DNA: TGTGCCAGCAGTGTTCAAGACGCGGGGAATGAAAAACTGTTTTTT. Its translation is CASSVQDAGNEKLFF. This chain uses TRBV6-2 or TRBV6-3 with TRBJ1-4; no clear D. This CDR3 has 15 amino acids. Germline V gene sequence: CDR1 MNHEY, CDR2 SVGEGT. Trimming took 5 bases from V and 5 from J, leaving 15 bases between them.

J is TRBJ1-1 and V is TRBV6-1; the D gene is possibly TRBD1 (5 bases). V lost 0 bases to trimming and J lost 0 bases, with 8 bases between them. The CDR3 consists of 15 residues. The V gene's germline CDR1 is MNHNS and CDR2 SASEGT. In DNA, the CDR3 is TGTGCCAGCAGTGAAGCAGCACAGGTGAACACTGAAGCTTTCTTT. It encodes CASSEAAQVNTEAFF.

The rearrangement links TRBV19 to TRBJ2-2; no definite D call. Germline V lookup: CDR1 LNHDA, CDR2 SQIVND (reference sequence). The CDR3 extends over 16 amino acids. The V and J ends lost 1 base and 6 bases respectively, with 15 bases between them. The CDR3 coding sequence is TGTGCCAGTAGTATAGCGGCCCCCGGCGTAGCCGGGGAGCTGTTTTTT. Its protein is CASSIAAPGVAGELFF.

The genes are TRBV6-6 and TRBJ2-3; TRBD2 might be the D (6 bases). The germline V gene has CDR1 MNHNY and CDR2 SVGAGI (reference sequence). V lost 6 bases, J lost 4 bases, and 11 bases lay in between. The CDR3 contains 13 residues. The CDR3 DNA follows: TGTGCCAGCAGCCAGCCGGGGGCAGATACGCAGTATTTT. It encodes CASSQPGADTQYF.

V gene TRBV11-3 combines with J gene TRBJ2-7; the D gene is possibly TRBD2 (6 bases). The CDR3 contains 15 residues. Trimming removed 0 bases at V and 2 bases at J, with 11 bases between. Germline V gene data show CDR1 as SGHNT and CDR2 as YENEEA. CDR3 residues: CASSLDGGSTYEQYF. DNA of the CDR3: TGTGCCAGCAGCTTAGATGGAGGGTCCACCTACGAGCAGTACTTC.

J is TRBJ2-5 and V is TRBV9; 15 bases are a match to TRBD2. The CDR3 loop spans 17 amino acids. J lost 5 bases, V lost 0 bases, and 5 bases had no gene match. In germline, CDR1 is SGDLS, CDR2 YYNGEE. CDR3 DNA sequence: TGTGCCAGCAGCGTAGGGACTAGCGGGGGGGCCGGGGAGACCCAGTACTTC. It encodes CASSVGTSGGAGETQYF. Filled out from reference TRBV9 and TRBJ2-5, the complete variable domain reads DSGVTQTPKHLITATGQRVTLRCSPRSGDLSVYWYQQSLDQGLQFLIQYYNGEERAKGNILERFSAQQFPDLHSELNLSSLELGDSALYFCASSVGTSGGAGETQYFGPGTRLLVL.

Written as DNA, the CDR3 is TGTGCCAGCAGTTACTTGGCAGACAGCACAGATACGCAGTATTTT. The encoded protein is CASSYLADSTDTQYF. The chain joins TRBV6-2 or TRBV6-3 to TRBJ2-3, with no clear D. The CDR3 extends over 15 amino acids. V lost 1 base and J lost 0, with 8 bases in between. Germline V gene lookup returns CDR1 MNHEY and CDR2 SVGEGT.

The chain is built from TRBV19 and TRBJ2-7; 9 positions match TRBD1. J lost 6 bases, V lost 4 bases, and 7 bases had no gene match. CDR1 LNHDA and CDR2 SQIVND come from the germline V gene (reference sequence). The CDR3 spans 14 residues. This chain's CDR3 is CASSTGQGGGEQYF. CDR3 bases: TGTGCCAGTAGTACGGGACAGGGAGGGGGCGAGCAGTACTTC.

The chain recombines TRBV28 with TRBJ2-6; TRBD2 matches 7 bases. This CDR3 is built from 15 residues. Germline assignment: CDR1 MDHEN and CDR2 SYDVKM. J was trimmed by 4 bases and V by 7 bases; bases with no gene match: 7. For the CDR3, the DNA is TGTGCCAGCAAAGGCGGGAGTTCAGGGGCCAACGTCCTGACTTTC. Its protein is CASKGGSSGANVLTF. The variable domain in full, completed from reference TRBV28 and TRBJ2-6, reads DVKVTQSSRYLVKRTGEKVFLECVQDMDHENMFWYRQDPGLGLRLIYFSYDVKMKEKGDIPEGYSVSREKKERFSLILESASTNQTSMYLCASKGGSSGANVLTFGAGSRLTVL.

The chain joins TRBV6-6 to TRBJ1-2, with D possibly TRBD1 on 5 matching bases. CDR3 length: 13 amino acids. The V gene's germline CDR1 is MNHNY and CDR2 SVGAGI (reference sequence). Trimming cost V 5 bases and J 4 bases, with 11 bases left between them. The CDR3 loop reads CASSTVTAYGYTF. As DNA, the CDR3 is TGTGCCAGCAGTACCGTGACAGCCTATGGCTACACCTTC.

This chain links TRBV19 with TRBJ2-3, with no clear D. In germline, CDR1 is LNHDA, CDR2 SQIVND (reference sequence). Between the trimmed V and J ends, which lost 4 bases and 0 bases, there was a span of 5 bases. The length of the CDR3 is 13 residues. The DNA of the CDR3 is TGTGCCAGTAGTAGCTTTAGCACAGATACGCAGTATTTT. Amino acid sequence: CASSSFSTDTQYF.

This clone has only one observation. This sequence joins TRBV5-6 and TRBJ2-1, with D perhaps matching TRBD1 (6 bases). The length of the CDR3 is 16 residues. Trimming pared 4 bases from V and 3 bases from J, leaving 17 bases between. Germline assignment: CDR1 SGHDT and CDR2 YYEEEE. As DNA, the CDR3 is TGTGCCAGCAGCCTCCTGGGGGCGGGCAGCTACAATGAGCAGTTCTTC. It yields the protein CASSLLGAGSYNEQFF.

In its sample, this clone was seen a few times. The rearrangement uses TRBV6-2 or TRBV6-3 and TRBJ2-7, with 7 nucleotides matching TRBD2. The CDR3 has 14 amino acids. Trimming took 2 bases from V and 3 from J; bases not matched to a gene: 4. Germline V gene lookup returns CDR1 MNHEY and CDR2 SVGEGT. The chain's CDR3 is CASSYGGRVYEQYF. CDR3 nucleotides: TGTGCCAGCAGTTACGGTGGGAGGGTCTACGAGCAGTACTTC.

This clone appeared once. This chain connects TRBV13 to TRBJ2-1; 11 bases are shared with TRBD2. The V segment lost 2 bases and the J segment 3 bases; nucleotides outside the gene matches: 3. Per the germline V gene, CDR1 is PRHDT and CDR2 is FYEKMQ (reference sequence). This CDR3 has 16 residues. This CDR3 is CASSLRTSGYYNEQFF. Here the CDR3 DNA reads TGTGCCAGCAGCTTAAGGACTAGCGGGTACTACAATGAGCAGTTCTTC.

This chain uses TRBV6-2 or TRBV6-3 with TRBJ2-7, with 7 bases that match TRBD2. The germline gives CDR1 MNHEY, CDR2 SVGEGT. There are 15 residues in the CDR3. V trimming: 5 bases; J trimming: 1 base; junction bases outside the gene matches: 8. CDR3 in DNA: TGTGCCAGCAGTGACGATTGGCGGGGGTCCTACGAGCAGTACTTC. Encoded protein: CASSDDWRGSYEQYF.

This clone appeared once. V and J are TRBV4-1 and TRBJ2-1; D may be TRBD1 (6 bases). V shed 2 bases and J shed 6 bases, with 14 bases lying between them. Germline loops: CDR1 MGHRA, CDR2 YSYEKL. The CDR3 covers 15 residues. This chain's CDR3 is CASSQNPRGRNEQFF. CDR3 in DNA: TGCGCCAGCAGCCAAAATCCCAGGGGCCGCAATGAGCAGTTCTTC.

The chain couples TRBV10-1 to TRBJ2-3; 9 nucleotides align to TRBD2. Germline CDR1 reads WNHNN; CDR2 reads SYGVQD (reference sequence). This CDR3 is 17 amino acids long. V was pared by 2 bases and J by 4 bases, with 10 bases of the junction left unmatched. This CDR3 is CASSERDAGGRPDTQYF. The CDR3 DNA is TGCGCCAGCAGTGAGAGAGATGCGGGAGGGAGGCCAGATACGCAGTATTTT.

This sequence joins TRBV6-2 or TRBV6-3 and TRBJ1-5, with no clear D. The CDR3 contains 12 residues. Germline V gene lookup returns CDR1 MNHEY and CDR2 SVGEGT. Trimming left V 5 bases short and J 6 bases short, with 8 bases between. The CDR3 sequence: CASSTLPQPQHF. The CDR3 coding sequence is TGTGCCAGCAGTACACTACCTCAGCCCCAGCATTTT.

This chain joins TRBV4-3 and TRBJ2-4, with D unresolved. The CDR3 totals 16 residues. Trimming took 0 bases from V and 8 from J, leaving 17 bases between them. Germline CDR1 reads LGHNA; CDR2 reads YSLEER. The CDR3 DNA reads TGCGCCAGCAGCCAAGATAGGCTAGGGATTTCGTACATTCAGTACTTC. Translation gives CASSQDRLGISYIQYF.

This clone has only a few counts. This chain uses TRBV27 with TRBJ2-7, with D perhaps matching TRBD1 or TRBD2 (6 bases each). The CDR3 consists of 14 residues. Trimming shortened V by 3 bases and J by 2 bases, and 11 bases separated the two germline ends. The germline gives CDR1 MNHEY, CDR2 SMNVEV (reference sequence). The CDR3: CASSFAGQPYEQYF. CDR3 sequence (DNA): TGTGCCAGCAGTTTTGCGGGACAACCCTACGAGCAGTACTTC.

DNA for the CDR3: TGCAGTGCTAGTGGGTCCACAGGGGATGGCTACACCTTC. Residues: CSASGSTGDGYTF. The V and J genes are TRBV20-1 and TRBJ1-2; 7 bases line up with TRBD1. Germline V gives CDR1 DFQATT, CDR2 SNEGSKA (reference sequence). V lost 3 bases and J lost 6; bases outside the gene matches: 7. There are 13 residues in the CDR3.

This sequence joins TRBV7-6 and TRBJ1-6; tentative D call: TRBD1 (5 bases). The V end was cut by 2 bases, the J end by 7 bases, with 12 bases between. Germline V gene data show CDR1 as SGHVS and CDR2 as FNYEAQ. This CDR3 contains 15 residues. The CDR3 coding sequence is TGTGCCAGCAGCTTAAATTCAGGGATCAATTCACCCCTCCACTTT. This translates into CASSLNSGINSPLHF.

This clone is medium-sized (0.01 to 0.1%) in the sample. The rearrangement links TRBV19 to TRBJ2-1; 7 bases fit TRBD2. V shed 7 bases and J 12 bases; nucleotides not matched to a gene: 18. CDR3 length: 15 amino acids. Per the germline V gene, CDR1 is LNHDA and CDR2 is SQIVND (reference sequence). DNA for the CDR3: TGTGCCAGTACCTATGGGCTCCCGGGACTAACGGCGCAGTTCTTC. It encodes CASTYGLPGLTAQFF. Together with reference TRBV19 and TRBJ2-1, the CDR3 gives the full variable domain: DGGITQSPKYLFRKEGQNVTLSCEQNLNHDAMYWYRQDPGQGLRLIYYSQIVNDFQKGDIAEGYSVSREKKESFPLTVTSAQKNPTAFYLCASTYGLPGLTAQFFGPGTRLTVL.